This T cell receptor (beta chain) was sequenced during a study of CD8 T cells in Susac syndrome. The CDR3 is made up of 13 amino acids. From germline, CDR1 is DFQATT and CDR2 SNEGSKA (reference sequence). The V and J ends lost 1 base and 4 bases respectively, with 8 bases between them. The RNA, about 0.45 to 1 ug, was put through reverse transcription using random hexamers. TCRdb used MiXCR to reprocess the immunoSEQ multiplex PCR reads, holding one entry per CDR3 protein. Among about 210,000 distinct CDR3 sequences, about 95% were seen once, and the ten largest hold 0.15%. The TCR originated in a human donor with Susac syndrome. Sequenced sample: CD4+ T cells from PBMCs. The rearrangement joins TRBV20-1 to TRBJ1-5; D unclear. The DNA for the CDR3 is TGCAGTGCTAGAGGGTCAGCGAATCAGCCCCAGCATTTT. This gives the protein CSARGSANQPQHF.